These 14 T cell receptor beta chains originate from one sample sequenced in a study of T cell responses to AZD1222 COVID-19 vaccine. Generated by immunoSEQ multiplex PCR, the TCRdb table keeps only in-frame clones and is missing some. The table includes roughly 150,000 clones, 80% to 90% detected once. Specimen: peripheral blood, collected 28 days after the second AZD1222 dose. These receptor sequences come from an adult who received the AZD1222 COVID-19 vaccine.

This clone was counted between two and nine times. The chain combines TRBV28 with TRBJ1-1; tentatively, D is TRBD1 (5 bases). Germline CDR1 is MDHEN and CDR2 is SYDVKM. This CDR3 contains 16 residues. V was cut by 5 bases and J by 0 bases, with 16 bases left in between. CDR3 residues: CASSLVGGAMNTEAFF. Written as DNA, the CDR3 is TGTGCCAGCAGTCTGGTGGGTGGGGCCATGAACACTGAAGCTTTCTTT.

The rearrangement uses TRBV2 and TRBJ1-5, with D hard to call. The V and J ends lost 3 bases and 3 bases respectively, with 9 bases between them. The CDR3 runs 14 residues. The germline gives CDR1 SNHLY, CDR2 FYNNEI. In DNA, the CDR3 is TGTGCCAGCAGTGACTGGCTTTCCAATCAGCCCCAGCATTTT. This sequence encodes CASSDWLSNQPQHF.

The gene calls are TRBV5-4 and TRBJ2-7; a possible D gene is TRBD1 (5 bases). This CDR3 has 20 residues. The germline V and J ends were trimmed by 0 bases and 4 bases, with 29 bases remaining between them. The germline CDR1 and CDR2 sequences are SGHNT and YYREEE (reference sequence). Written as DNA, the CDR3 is TGTGCCAGCAGCTTGGGAAGGTTCGACCGCGGACCAGGGATGGGTTACGAGCAGTACTTC. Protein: CASSLGRFDRGPGMGYEQYF.

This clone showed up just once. CDR3 in amino acids: CASSSQPGRMVGYEQYF. CDR3 DNA sequence: TGTGCCAGCAGCTCCCAGCCAGGCAGGATGGTGGGCTACGAGCAGTACTTC. The V call is TRBV7-8, the J call TRBJ2-7, with no clear D. The CDR3 length is 17 residues. V lost 4 bases and J lost 3, with 22 bases in between. Germline CDR1 is SGHVS and CDR2 is FQNEAQ.

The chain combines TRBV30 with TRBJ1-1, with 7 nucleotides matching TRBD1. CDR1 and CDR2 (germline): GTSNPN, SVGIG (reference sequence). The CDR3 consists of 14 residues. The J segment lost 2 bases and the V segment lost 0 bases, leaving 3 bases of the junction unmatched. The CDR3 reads CAWSVGTVNTEAFF. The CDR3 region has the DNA TGTGCCTGGAGTGTTGGGACAGTTAACACTGAAGCTTTCTTT.

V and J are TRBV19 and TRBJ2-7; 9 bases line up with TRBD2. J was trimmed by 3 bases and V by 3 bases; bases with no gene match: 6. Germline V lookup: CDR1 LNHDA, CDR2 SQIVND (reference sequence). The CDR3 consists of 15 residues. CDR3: CASSIGAGGFYEQYF. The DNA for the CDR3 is TGTGCCAGTAGTATCGGAGCGGGGGGATTCTACGAGCAGTACTTC. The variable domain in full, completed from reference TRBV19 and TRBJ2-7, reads DGGITQSPKYLFRKEGQNVTLSCEQNLNHDAMYWYRQDPGQGLRLIYYSQIVNDFQKGDIAEGYSVSREKKESFPLTVTSAQKNPTAFYLCASSIGAGGFYEQYFGPGTRLTVT.

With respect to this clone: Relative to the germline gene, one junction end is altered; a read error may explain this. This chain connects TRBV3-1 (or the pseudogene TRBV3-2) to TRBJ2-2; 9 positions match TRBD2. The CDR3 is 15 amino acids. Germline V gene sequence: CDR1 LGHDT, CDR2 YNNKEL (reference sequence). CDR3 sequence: CASNRREGLTGELFF. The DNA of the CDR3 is TGTGCCAGCAATCGGCGGGAGGGCCTCACCGGGGAGCTATTTTTT.

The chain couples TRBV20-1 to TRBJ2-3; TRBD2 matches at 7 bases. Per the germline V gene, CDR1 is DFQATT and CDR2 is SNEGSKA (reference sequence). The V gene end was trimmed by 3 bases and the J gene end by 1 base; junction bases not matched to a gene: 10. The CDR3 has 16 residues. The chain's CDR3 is CSASTGGRPGTDTQYF. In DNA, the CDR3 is TGCAGTGCTAGTACTGGCGGGAGACCTGGCACAGATACGCAGTATTTT.

CDR3 bases: TGCGCCAGCAGCCAAGATAGGACTAGCGGGAGCAATGAGCAGTTCTTC. Protein product: CASSQDRTSGSNEQFF. This chain joins TRBV4-3 and TRBJ2-1, with 13 bases identical to TRBD2. In germline, CDR1 is LGHNA, CDR2 YSLEER. Trimming removed 0 bases from V and 6 bases from J; junction bases left unmatched: 2. The CDR3 totals 16 residues.

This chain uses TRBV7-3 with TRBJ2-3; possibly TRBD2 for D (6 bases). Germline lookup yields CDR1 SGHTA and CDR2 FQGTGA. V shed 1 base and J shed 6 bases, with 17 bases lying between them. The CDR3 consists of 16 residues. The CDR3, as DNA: TGTGCCAGCAGCTTAAATATGGGGACTGTCAGCGATACGCAGTATTTT. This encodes CASSLNMGTVSDTQYF. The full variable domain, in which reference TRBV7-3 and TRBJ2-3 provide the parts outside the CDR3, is GAGVSQTPSNKVTEKGKYVELRCDPISGHTALYWYRQSLGQGPEFLIYFQGTGAADDSGLPNDRFFAVRPEGSVSTLKIQRTERGDSAVYLCASSLNMGTVSDTQYFGPGTRLTVL.

Here the CDR3 reads CSVEVSRLAGDRRSYEQYF. The CDR3 region has the DNA TGCAGCGTTGAAGTGAGCCGACTAGCGGGAGATCGCCGATCCTACGAGCAGTACTTC. The chain employs TRBV29-1 and TRBJ2-7, with TRBD2 matching 12 bases. Germline V lookup: CDR1 SQVTM, CDR2 ANQGSEA. The CDR3 has 19 amino acids. V lost 1 base, J lost 1 base, and 14 bases stayed unmatched.

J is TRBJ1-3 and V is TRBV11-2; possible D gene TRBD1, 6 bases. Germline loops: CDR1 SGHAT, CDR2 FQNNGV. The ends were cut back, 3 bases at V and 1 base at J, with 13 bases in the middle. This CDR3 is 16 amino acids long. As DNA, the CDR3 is TGTGCCAGCAGCTTCGGGGGGCTCTGGTCTGGAAACACCATATATTTT. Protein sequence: CASSFGGLWSGNTIYF.

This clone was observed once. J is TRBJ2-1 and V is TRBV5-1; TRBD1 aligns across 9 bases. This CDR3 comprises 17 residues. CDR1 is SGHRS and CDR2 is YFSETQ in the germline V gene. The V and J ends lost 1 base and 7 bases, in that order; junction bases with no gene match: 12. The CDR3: CASSLTFTGGEPNEQFF. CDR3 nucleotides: TGCGCCAGCAGCTTGACCTTTACAGGGGGCGAGCCGAATGAGCAGTTCTTC.

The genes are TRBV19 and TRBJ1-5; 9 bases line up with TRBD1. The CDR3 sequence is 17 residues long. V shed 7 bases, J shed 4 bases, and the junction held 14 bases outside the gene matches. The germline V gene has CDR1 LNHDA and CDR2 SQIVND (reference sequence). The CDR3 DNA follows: TGTGCCAGTAAAATATCCGGGACAGGGACTAGTAATCAGCCCCAGCATTTT. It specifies CASKISGTGTSNQPQHF.